The 28 T cell receptor beta chains below come from one sample, sequenced in a study of human T cells and chemical hapten exposure. This sample's time point: patch test 3, about 24 weeks after DPC sensitization. The treatment: therapeutic diphenylcyclopropenone sensitization with weekly scalp DPC. TCRdb re-analysed the RACE reads in MiXCR, keeping a single row per CDR3 protein. The sample has tens of thousands of distinct CDR3 sequences; approximately 10% are singletons. This material consisted of whole blood, taken in connection with sensitization to the hapten diphenylcyclopropenone (DPC). These receptors were obtained from a young woman with alopecia areata. Some clones in this sample may be carry-over from other donors' samples.

There are many counts of this clonotype. The chain has TRBV20-1 and TRBJ2-1, with TRBD2 matching over 8 bases. Germline trimming cut 7 bases from V and 2 bases from J; bases unmatched to any gene: 10. Germline V gene sequence: CDR1 DFQATT, CDR2 SNEGSKA (reference sequence). This CDR3 has 15 residues. The CDR3 nucleotides read TGCAGTGTCTCACCAACTAGCGGCCCCTACAATGAGCAGTTCTTC. As protein: CSVSPTSGPYNEQFF.

The sample holds a few counts of this clonotype. The CDR3 loop reads CASSLEASGATGELFF. The CDR3, as DNA: TGTGCCAGCAGTTTAGAGGCTAGCGGGGCCACCGGGGAGCTGTTTTTT. The chain links TRBV28 to TRBJ2-2; 9 positions agree with TRBD2. CDR3 size: 16 residues. The germline gives CDR1 MDHEN, CDR2 SYDVKM. The trim removed 2 bases at V and 4 bases at J, leaving 5 bases unmatched.

Only a few counts were recorded for this clonotype. V and J are TRBV18 and TRBJ2-1, with a possible D match to TRBD2 (6 bases). Trimming left V 4 bases short and J 6 bases short, with 28 bases between. The CDR3 loop spans 19 amino acids. Looked up from germline, CDR1 is KGHSH and CDR2 is LQKENI. CDR3 nucleotides: TGTGCCAGCTCACGAGATCCACAGACTAGGGGTGGAGTGGGCAATGAGCAGTTCTTC. Translating it yields CASSRDPQTRGGVGNEQFF.

This clonotype turned up a few times. This rearrangement joins TRBV5-1 to TRBJ1-2, with D possibly being TRBD1 (6 bases). Germline V gives CDR1 SGHRS, CDR2 YFSETQ. The germline V and J ends were trimmed by 4 bases and 3 bases, with 13 bases remaining between them. The CDR3 totals 14 residues. CDR3 residues: CASSPAQGYYGYTF. Here the CDR3 DNA reads TGCGCCAGCAGCCCTGCACAGGGATACTATGGCTACACCTTC.

The chain recombines TRBV29-1 with TRBJ2-7, with D unresolved. The CDR3 spans 13 residues. CDR1 is SQVTM and CDR2 is ANQGSEA in the germline V gene. V shed 7 bases and J shed 0 bases, with 13 bases lying between them. CDR3 coding DNA: TGCAGCGCCTGCAGGCAAGACTCCTACGAGCAGTACTTC. Translated, it gives CSACRQDSYEQYF.

Ten or more counts support this clonotype. This chain joins TRBV29-1 and TRBJ1-4; 9 nucleotides align to TRBD1. This CDR3 has 13 amino acids. CDR1 and CDR2 from the germline V gene are SQVTM and ANQGSEA. The V segment lost 7 bases and the J segment 7 bases; nucleotides outside the gene matches: 7. The DNA of the CDR3 is TGCAGCGGGAAACAGGGGGCGAGTGAAAAACTGTTTTTT. Translated, it gives CSGKQGASEKLFF.

This rearrangement joins TRBV7-2 to TRBJ2-1, with D possibly matching TRBD2 (6 bases). The CDR3 totals 17 residues. V gave up 2 bases and J gave up 2 bases, with 16 bases separating them. From germline, CDR1 is SGHTA and CDR2 FQGNSA. The DNA of the CDR3 is TGTGCCAGCAGCTTACGATTCATGTCGGGAGCCTACAATGAGCAGTTCTTC. Translated, it gives CASSLRFMSGAYNEQFF.

Notes on this clonotype: With a much larger clone just one base away, this may be a read error. The rearrangement uses TRBV28 and TRBJ2-2; D not certain. The CDR3 loop spans 14 amino acids. V was shortened by 10 bases and J by 4 bases, with 16 bases between the two germline ends. Germline CDR1 reads MDHEN; CDR2 reads SYDVKM. The CDR3 region has the DNA TGTGCCACCCTGGGCCAGTTGAGCACCGGGGAGCTGTTTTTT. It specifies CATLGQLSTGELFF.

The chain recombines TRBV7-9 with TRBJ2-3, with 8 bases aligning to TRBD1. CDR1 is SEHNR, CDR2 FQNEAQ, per germline (reference sequence). The CDR3 length is 14 residues. With V trimmed by 5 bases and J by 2 bases, 3 bases remained unmatched. The CDR3 coding sequence is TGTGCCAGCAGCACGACAGGGGACACAGATACGCAGTATTTT. Protein: CASSTTGDTDTQYF.

The chain links TRBV20-1 to TRBJ2-7; 9 positions agree with TRBD2. In germline, CDR1 is DFQATT, CDR2 SNEGSKA (reference sequence). J lost 10 bases, V lost 0 bases, and 10 bases had no gene match. CDR3 length: 14 amino acids. CDR3 amino acids: CSARDPSGAGPQYF. The CDR3 DNA sequence: TGCAGTGCTAGAGACCCTAGCGGGGCAGGCCCCCAGTACTTC.

This clonotype has ten or more counts. The gene calls are TRBV6-2 or TRBV6-3 and TRBJ2-7; D gene uncertain. CDR1 is MNHEY, CDR2 SVGEGT, per germline. V was cut by 5 bases and J by 1 base, with 12 bases left in between. CDR3 size: 14 residues. The CDR3 DNA is TGTGCCAGCAGTGTCGGACGGCTATCCTACGAGCAGTACTTC. Translating gives CASSVGRLSYEQYF.

This clonotype was observed a handful of times. This chain joins TRBV19 and TRBJ2-1; D is uncertain. Trimming removed 4 bases at V and 0 bases at J, with 10 bases between. CDR1 is LNHDA, CDR2 SQIVND, per germline (reference sequence). CDR3 length: 15 amino acids. The CDR3 DNA reads TGTGCCAGTAGTAATGGAGCGAGCTCCTACAATGAGCAGTTCTTC. This encodes CASSNGASSYNEQFF.

This clonotype was counted at least ten times. This chain uses TRBV29-1 with TRBJ2-4; D not certain. V was trimmed by 6 bases and J by 7 bases, leaving 10 bases between them. This CDR3 has 11 residues. Germline-derived CDR1 and CDR2 are SQVTM and ANQGSEA. The CDR3 here is CSVCLGNIQYF. DNA for the CDR3: TGCAGCGTATGCCTGGGGAACATTCAGTACTTC.

This clonotype was found a few times. The chain has TRBV20-1 and TRBJ2-1; 8 bases map to TRBD2. The germline V gene encodes CDR1 DFQATT and CDR2 SNEGSKA (reference sequence). The CDR3 sequence is 14 residues long. The V segment lost 3 bases and the J segment 5 bases; nucleotides outside the gene matches: 6. The CDR3 nucleotides read TGCAGTGCTAGGTTTAGCGGGAAAAACAATGAGCAGTTCTTC. Amino acid sequence: CSARFSGKNNEQFF.

Many counts were recorded for this clonotype. The chain uses TRBV20-1 and TRBJ2-1, with 11 bases identical to TRBD2. The CDR3 totals 17 residues. The germline V gene encodes CDR1 DFQATT and CDR2 SNEGSKA (reference sequence). The CDR3, as DNA: TGCAGGGGACTAGCGGCAGAGACCCCGATACAGTTTGATGAGCAGTTCTTC. Protein: CRGLAAETPIQFDEQFF.

This sequence joins TRBV4-3 and TRBJ2-1; unclear D gene. Germline-derived CDR1 and CDR2 are LGHNA and YSLEER. V was cut by 4 bases and J by 3 bases, with 16 bases left in between. CDR3 length: 16 amino acids. CDR3 residues: CASSLGSGNFYNEQFF. CDR3 DNA: TGCGCCAGCAGCCTCGGTTCAGGAAACTTCTACAATGAGCAGTTCTTC.

There are a few counts of this clonotype. The chain carries TRBV29-1 and TRBJ1-3; 7 bases map to TRBD1. Per germline, CDR1 SQVTM and CDR2 ANQGSEA. With V trimmed by 6 bases and J by 8 bases, 10 bases remained unmatched. The CDR3 covers 13 residues. This chain's CDR3 is CSVNRGNEDTIYF. The CDR3, as DNA: TGCAGCGTCAACAGGGGAAATGAGGACACCATATATTTT.

This clonotype was observed many times. The chain carries TRBV18 and TRBJ2-3, with D perhaps given as TRBD1 or TRBD2 (5 bases each). The CDR3 runs to 13 residues. V lost 8 bases and J 2 bases, leaving 11 bases between the germline ends. Germline CDR1 reads KGHSH; CDR2 reads LQKENI. The CDR3 coding sequence is TGTGCCAGCACCAGAGGGGTCACAGATACGCAGTATTTT. Its protein is CASTRGVTDTQYF.

This rearrangement joins TRBV15 to TRBJ2-1; unclear D gene. Trimming cost V 0 bases and J 5 bases, with 5 bases left between them. CDR1 LNHNV and CDR2 YYDKDF come from the germline V gene (reference sequence). The CDR3 extends over 13 amino acids. The CDR3 region has the DNA TGTGCCACCAGCAGAGACTCGGACAATGAGCAGTTCTTC. Translation: CATSRDSDNEQFF.

A word on this clonotype: This sequence may be a read error, since a much larger clone differs from it by one base. The gene calls are TRBV29-1 and TRBJ2-7; D gene uncertain. The CDR3 is 12 amino acids. Germline V gene sequence: CDR1 SQVTM, CDR2 ANQGSEA. The CDR3 DNA is TGCGGCGTTGCCCCTGGTGGGGTCGAGCAGTACTTC. Translated, it gives CGVAPGGVEQYF.

This chain links TRBV6-1 with TRBJ1-2; D gene uncertain. The V and J ends lost 2 bases and 3 bases respectively, with 7 bases between them. The CDR3 has 13 residues. Germline-derived CDR1 and CDR2 are MNHNS and SASEGT. CDR3 bases: TGTGCCAGCAGTGAAAATGGGTACTATGGCTACACCTTC. It codes for CASSENGYYGYTF.

The chain has TRBV7-9 and TRBJ2-7, with TRBD2 matching over 7 bases. Germline lookup yields CDR1 SEHNR and CDR2 FQNEAQ (reference sequence). The CDR3 is made up of 12 amino acids. Trimming cost V 4 bases and J 7 bases; bases outside gene matches: 4. The CDR3 nucleotides are TGTGCCAGCAGCTCCGGGGGGTCTGAGCAGTACGTC. The encoded protein is CASSSGGSEQYV.

Ten or more counts support this clonotype. The rearrangement links TRBV6-1 to TRBJ2-3; D remains ambiguous. CDR1 is MNHNS, CDR2 SASEGT, per germline. This CDR3 has 15 residues. V gave up 6 bases and J gave up 2 bases, with 15 bases separating them. This CDR3 is CASSDHNGVTDTQYF. Written as DNA, the CDR3 is TGTGCCAGCAGCGACCATAACGGAGTCACAGATACGCAGTATTTT.

J is TRBJ2-1 and V is TRBV4-1, with a tentative D call TRBD2 (6 bases). From germline, CDR1 is MGHRA and CDR2 YSYEKL. CDR3 length equals 12 residues. V was shortened by 1 base and J by 9 bases, with 7 bases between the two germline ends. This CDR3 is CASSQGRGEQFF. The CDR3 DNA is TGCGCCAGCAGCCAAGGGAGGGGTGAGCAGTTCTTC.

This clonotype was detected ten times or more. The rearrangement joins TRBV18 to TRBJ1-2, with D unresolved. Looked up from germline, CDR1 is KGHSH and CDR2 is LQKENI. Trimming left V 2 bases short and J 4 bases short, with 11 bases between. This CDR3 has 14 residues. The CDR3 protein is CASSPSQEIYGYTF. The CDR3 DNA reads TGTGCCAGCTCACCATCCCAGGAAATCTATGGCTACACCTTC.

The DNA of the CDR3 is TGTGCCAGCAGTTCCCAAGCGGGGGAATACGAGCAGTACGTC. Protein product: CASSSQAGEYEQYV. The chain uses TRBV6-5 and TRBJ2-7, with 8 bases lining up with TRBD2. Germline CDR1 MNHEY, CDR2 SVGAGI. Trimming took 4 bases from V and 4 from J; bases not matched to a gene: 6. The CDR3 runs 14 residues.

This clonotype was observed at least ten times. This chain uses TRBV3-1 with TRBJ1-1; 7 nucleotides match TRBD1. In germline, CDR1 is LGHDT, CDR2 YNNKEL (reference sequence). V shed 1 base and J 3 bases; nucleotides not matched to a gene: 5. The CDR3 is made up of 15 amino acids. CDR3 residues: CASSQVEGAHTEAFF. CDR3 DNA: TGTGCCAGCAGCCAAGTCGAGGGGGCACACACTGAAGCTTTCTTT.

This clonotype was detected only a few times. The chain carries TRBV20-1 and TRBJ1-5; 8 positions agree with TRBD1. Germline V lookup: CDR1 DFQATT, CDR2 SNEGSKA (reference sequence). V trimming: 4 bases; J trimming: 2 bases; junction bases outside the gene matches: 7. The CDR3 loop spans 15 amino acids. The CDR3: CSATDRVGGNQPQHF. The CDR3, as DNA: TGCAGTGCTACGGACAGGGTCGGTGGCAATCAGCCCCAGCATTTT.